The sequence of this T cell receptor beta chain was determined in a study of blood T cell repertoires in COVID-19. Study-wide context: Acute and convalescent COVID-19 specimens originated in the United States, Italy and Spain. Sources were T cells, B-cell-depleted T cells, or PBMCs; the material itself was cDNA or gDNA.

Produced via immunoSEQ multiplex PCR; TCRdb's table is partial and in-frame only. The sample holds around 50,000 clones; around 80% are singletons and the top ten take 22%. The CDR3 consists of 17 residues. Germline values: CDR1 MRHNA, CDR2 SNTAGT. Trimming cost V 0 bases and J 7 bases; bases outside gene matches: 8. Material for sequencing was peripheral blood. This TCR was sampled from a woman in her sixties or seventies with acute or convalescent COVID-19. This chain joins TRBV6-4 and TRBJ2-1; 11 bases line up with TRBD1. CDR3 in amino acids: CASSDSPRTGGENEQFF. In nucleotides, the CDR3 is TGTGCCAGCAGTGACTCACCCAGGACAGGGGGCGAAAATGAGCAGTTCTTC.